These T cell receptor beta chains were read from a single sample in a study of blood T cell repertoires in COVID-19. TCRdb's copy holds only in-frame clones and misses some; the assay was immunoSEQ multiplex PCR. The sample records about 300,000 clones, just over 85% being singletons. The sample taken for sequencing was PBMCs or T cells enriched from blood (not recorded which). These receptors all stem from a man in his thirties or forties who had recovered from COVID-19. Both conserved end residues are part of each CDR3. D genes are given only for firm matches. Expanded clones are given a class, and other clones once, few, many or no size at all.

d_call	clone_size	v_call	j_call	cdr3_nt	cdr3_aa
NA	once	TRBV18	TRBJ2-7	TGTGCCAGCTCACCGGGCGGGATGAGCTCCTACGAGCAGTACTTC	CASSPGGMSSYEQYF
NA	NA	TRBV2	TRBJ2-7	TGTGCCAGTTACGGGACTCAGGGCGAGCAGTACTTC	CASYGTQGEQYF
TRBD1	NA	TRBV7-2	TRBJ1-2	TGTGCCAGCAGCTTCGCGGGGACCAGGGGGGATCGTGGCTACACCTTC	CASSFAGTRGDRGYTF
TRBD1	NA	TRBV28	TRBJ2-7	TGTGCCACCTCCGGGACAGGGGTTACCTACGAGCAGTACTTC	CATSGTGVTYEQYF
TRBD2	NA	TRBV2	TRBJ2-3	TGTGCCAGCAGTAGGGGACTAGCGGGGGGTCCCACAGATACGCAGTATTTT	CASSRGLAGGPTDTQYF
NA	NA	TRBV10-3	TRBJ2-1	TGTGCCATCAGTGAGTCCCCCAGGGCAGGGGGGTACAATGAGCAGTTCTTC	CAISESPRAGGYNEQFF
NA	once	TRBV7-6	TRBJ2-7	TGTGCCAGCAGCTTAGGAGGTAGCGGTGACTACTCCTACGAGCAGTACTTC	CASSLGGSGDYSYEQYF
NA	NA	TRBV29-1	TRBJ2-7	TGCAGCGTTGTTGGCACCACCTACGAGCAGTACTTC	CSVVGTTYEQYF
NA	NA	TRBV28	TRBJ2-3	TGTGCCACCGCGTCCGGCGGAACCACAGATACGCAGTATTTT	CATASGGTTDTQYF
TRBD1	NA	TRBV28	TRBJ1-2	TGTGCCAGCAGTGCTCCGGGACAGGGCACCTACACCTTC	CASSAPGQGTYTF
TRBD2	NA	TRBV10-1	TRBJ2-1	TGCGCCAGCAGTGAGCACGGGGGGGTCCCTTCCTACAATGAGCAGTTCTTC	CASSEHGGVPSYNEQFF
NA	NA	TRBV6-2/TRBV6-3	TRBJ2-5	TGTGCCAGCAGTTACTGGGTTGCCGGGAGACTACGGATAGAGACCCAGTACTTC	CASSYWVAGRLRIETQYF
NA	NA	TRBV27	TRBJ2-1	TGTGCCAGCAGTTTTTTGATAACAGATCTATTGAATGAGCAGTTCTTC	CASSFLITDLLNEQFF
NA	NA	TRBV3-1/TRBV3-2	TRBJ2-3	TGTGCCAGCAGCCAACTCTCCAGGGGGGTGGATACGCAGTATTTT	CASSQLSRGVDTQYF
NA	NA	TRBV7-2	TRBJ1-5	TGTGCCAGCAGCTTAAGGGAGGCGCCCCAGCATTTT	CASSLREAPQHF
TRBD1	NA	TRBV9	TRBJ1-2	TGTGCCAGCAGCTCCCGGACAGGGGAGGGATTCGGCTACACCTTC	CASSSRTGEGFGYTF
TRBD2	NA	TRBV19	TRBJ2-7	TGTGCCAGTAACCCAGCGGGGAACTCCTACGAGCAGTACTTC	CASNPAGNSYEQYF
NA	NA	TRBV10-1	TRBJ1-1	TGCGCCAGCCAAGAGGATGGAGGGTCTGAAGCTTTCTTT	CASQEDGGSEAFF
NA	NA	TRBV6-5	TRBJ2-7	TGTGCCAGCAAAATCACGGATGCAGGACTCTACGAGCAGTACTTC	CASKITDAGLYEQYF
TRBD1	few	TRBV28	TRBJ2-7	TGTGCCAGCGGGGGGACAGGGGGAAGGTACGAGCAGTACTTC	CASGGTGGRYEQYF
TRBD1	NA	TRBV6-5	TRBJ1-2	TGTGCCAGCAGTTACGACGACAGGGCCTCGGGCTACACCTTC	CASSYDDRASGYTF
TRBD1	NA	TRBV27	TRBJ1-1	TGTGCCAGCAGTATGACAGGGGCTGAAGCTTTCTTT	CASSMTGAEAFF
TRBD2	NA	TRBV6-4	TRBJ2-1	TGTGCCAGCAAATCGACTAGCGGGGTCTATGAGCAGTTCTTC	CASKSTSGVYEQFF
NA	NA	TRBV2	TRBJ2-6	TGTGCCAGCAGTGATTACCGGAGCTCTGGGGCCAACGTCCTGACTTTC	CASSDYRSSGANVLTF
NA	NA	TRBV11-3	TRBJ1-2	TGTGCCAGCAGCTCCCGGGGGGATGGCTACACCTTC	CASSSRGDGYTF
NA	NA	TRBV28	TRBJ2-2	TGTGCCACCTACCCGACAGCCACGAACACCGGGGAGCTGTTTTTT	CATYPTATNTGELFF
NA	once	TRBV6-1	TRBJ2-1	TGTGCCAGCAGTGAAAAGGGGCCCGAGCAGTTCTTC	CASSEKGPEQFF
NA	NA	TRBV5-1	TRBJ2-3	TGCGCCAGCAGCCGGGTGGGAGATACGCAGTATTTT	CASSRVGDTQYF
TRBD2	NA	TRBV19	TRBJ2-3	TGTGCCAGTAGTATAGATGGCGGGGGTGATACGCAGTATTTT	CASSIDGGGDTQYF
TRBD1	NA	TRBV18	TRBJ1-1	TGTGCCAGCTCACCCAACAGGGGTAGTGAAGCTTTCTTT	CASSPNRGSEAFF
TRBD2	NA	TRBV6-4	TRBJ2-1	TGTGCCAGCAGTGACGGGACTACCAAATCCTACAATGAGCAGTTCTTC	CASSDGTTKSYNEQFF
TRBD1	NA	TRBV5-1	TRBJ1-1	TGCGCCAGCAGCCCCGGGACAGGCTCTGTGAACACTGAAGCTTTCTTT	CASSPGTGSVNTEAFF
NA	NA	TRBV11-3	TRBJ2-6	TGTGCCAGCAGCCCCACCCCCGGGGGGCTCTCTGGGGCCAACGTCCTGACTTTC	CASSPTPGGLSGANVLTF
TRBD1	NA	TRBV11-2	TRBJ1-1	TGTGCCAGCAGCGCGGGACAGGGTAGGGCTTTCTTT	CASSAGQGRAFF